A selection of T cell receptor beta chains follows, all from one sample in a study of T-cell memory formation after mild COVID-19. TCRdb re-analysed the 5' RACE reads in MiXCR, keeping a single row per CDR3 protein. The sample lists over 450,000 distinct CDR3 sequences, about a fifth seen once, with around an eighth in the top ten. The material sequenced was PBMCs or a T cell subset sorted from them (not recorded which). The receptors originated from an adult woman who had mild COVID-19 (a few samples of this study predate the infection). Cell type and time point are not known. Both conserved end residues are part of each CDR3. The D gene is left open where the match is weak. Expanded clones get a size class; other rows say once, few or many, or leave the size out.

few	TRBD1	TRBV18	TRBJ2-7	CARSQGAPEQYF	TGTGCCAGGTCGCAGGGGGCGCCCGAGCAGTACTTC
few	-	TRBV20-1	TRBJ2-1	CSAIHAGRNEQFF	TGCAGTGCTATCCACGCAGGGCGCAATGAGCAGTTCTTC
few	-	TRBV5-1	TRBJ1-2	CASSPGHYGYTF	TGCGCCAGCAGCCCGGGTCACTATGGCTACACCTTC
-	-	TRBV24-1	TRBJ2-2	CAIDPGTHTGELFF	TGTGCCATTGACCCCGGGACACACACCGGGGAGCTGTTTTTT
many	-	TRBV11-2	TRBJ1-1	CASSFLGEARAEAFF	TGTGCCAGCAGCTTCCTCGGGGAAGCGAGAGCTGAAGCTTTCTTT
-	-	TRBV20-1	TRBJ2-3	CSARAEGRSQGDTQYF	TGCAGTGCTAGAGCGGAGGGCAGGTCCCAGGGAGATACGCAGTATTTT
-	TRBD2	TRBV7-3	TRBJ2-3	CASSPFVSAGTDTQYF	TGTGCCAGCAGCCCCTTCGTTTCAGCGGGGACAGATACGCAGTATTTT
many	-	TRBV29-1	TRBJ1-2	CSVEDLGLEDRTNYGYTF	TGCAGCGTTGAAGATTTGGGACTGGAGGATAGGACTAACTATGGCTACACCTTC
-	TRBD1	TRBV2	TRBJ1-2	CASSARTGRANYGYTF	TGTGCCAGCAGCGCTCGGACAGGGAGGGCCAACTATGGCTACACCTTC
few	-	TRBV7-9	TRBJ1-2	CASIDFVIGPGGYTF	TGTGCCAGCATCGATTTCGTGATCGGGCCGGGCGGCTACACCTTC
-	-	TRBV29-1	TRBJ1-1	CSAGGSSTEAFF	TGCAGCGCCGGGGGAAGTTCCACTGAAGCTTTCTTT
few	TRBD2	TRBV5-1	TRBJ2-7	CASSVTSGNSLTYEQYF	TGCGCCAGCAGCGTCACTAGCGGCAACTCCTTAACCTACGAGCAGTACTTC
few	TRBD2	TRBV25-1	TRBJ2-1	CASRESGSVRNEQFF	TGTGCCAGCAGGGAAAGCGGGAGCGTACGGAATGAGCAGTTCTTC
-	-	TRBV27	TRBJ2-1	CASSPRGARYNEQFF	TGTGCCAGCAGTCCCCGAGGAGCGAGATACAATGAGCAGTTCTTC
few	-	TRBV4-1	TRBJ2-4	CASAGAPQNIQYF	TGCGCCAGCGCAGGTGCCCCACAGAACATTCAGTACTTC
-	TRBD2	TRBV6-6	TRBJ2-7	CATFGGRGSYEQYF	TGTGCCACCTTTGGCGGGAGGGGTTCCTACGAGCAGTACTTC
few	TRBD2	TRBV28	TRBJ2-3	CASRLAGVRDTQYF	TGTGCCAGCAGGCTAGCGGGAGTCAGAGATACGCAGTATTTT
-	TRBD1	TRBV7-9	TRBJ1-1	CASSLLRTGETEAFF	TGTGCCAGCAGCTTACTCAGGACAGGCGAGACTGAAGCTTTCTTT
-	-	TRBV4-1	TRBJ2-3	CASSQDRPDTQYF	TGCGCCAGCAGCCAAGATCGGCCAGATACGCAGTATTTT
-	TRBD1	TRBV20-1	TRBJ1-5	CSAISAGGYSNQPQHF	TGCAGTGCTATCTCGGCAGGGGGTTATAGCAATCAGCCCCAGCATTTT
-	-	TRBV7-9	TRBJ2-7	CASSKAGSYEQYF	TGTGCCAGCAGCAAGGCCGGGAGCTACGAGCAGTACTTC
few	-	TRBV2	TRBJ2-1	CASSDREGGSYNEQFF	TGTGCCAGCAGTGACAGGGAAGGGGGATCATACAATGAGCAGTTCTTC
few	-	TRBV7-3	TRBJ2-1	CASSLNRREQFF	TGTGCCAGCAGCTTAAATAGGCGGGAGCAGTTCTTC
-	-	TRBV7-7	TRBJ2-7	CASSQGPSLSYEQYF	TGTGCTAGCAGCCAGGGCCCTTCTCTCTCCTACGAGCAGTACTTC
few	-	TRBV25-1	TRBJ1-2	CASSGRGRSYGYTF	TGTGCCAGCAGCGGACGGGGACGCTCATATGGCTACACCTTC
few	-	TRBV12-3/TRBV12-4	TRBJ1-5	CASSWGGASNQPQHF	TGTGCCAGCAGTTGGGGGGGGGCGAGCAATCAGCCCCAGCATTTT
-	-	TRBV6-2/TRBV6-3	TRBJ2-1	CASSRPTGLGEQFF	TGTGCCAGCAGCCGACCTACTGGATTAGGAGAGCAGTTCTTC
-	-	TRBV20-1	TRBJ2-1	CSAGTDSYNEQFF	TGCAGTGCTGGGACGGACTCCTACAATGAGCAGTTCTTC
-	-	TRBV5-1	TRBJ2-3	CASSSGETAWDTQYF	TGCGCCAGCAGCTCAGGAGAAACGGCGTGGGATACGCAGTATTTT
few	-	TRBV13	TRBJ2-7	CASSLRREQYF	TGTGCCAGCAGCTTAAGGCGCGAGCAGTACTTC
few	TRBD2	TRBV5-1	TRBJ2-7	CASSKSGGTYEQYF	TGCGCCAGCAGTAAAAGCGGGGGGACCTACGAGCAGTACTTC
few	TRBD1	TRBV25-1	TRBJ1-1	CASSAGGVTEAFF	TGTGCCAGCAGTGCAGGGGGCGTCACTGAAGCTTTCTTT
few	-	TRBV25-1	TRBJ2-2	CASRRGVGTGELFF	TGTGCCAGCAGAAGGGGCGTTGGCACCGGGGAGCTGTTTTTT
few	-	TRBV7-6	TRBJ1-3	CASSLNGNTIYF	TGTGCCAGCAGCTTAAATGGAAACACCATATATTTT
-	-	TRBV3-1	TRBJ1-6	CASSPTASQSPLHF	TGTGCCAGCAGCCCGACAGCTTCCCAATCACCCCTCCACTTT
once	TRBD1	TRBV20-1	TRBJ1-2	CSVSTGATDYGYTF	TGCAGTGTCTCGACAGGGGCGACAGACTATGGCTACACCTTC
few	-	TRBV12-3/TRBV12-4	TRBJ1-2	CASTLRGGGNYGYTF	TGTGCCAGCACTCTCCGAGGAGGGGGAAACTATGGCTACACCTTC
-	TRBD2	TRBV12-3/TRBV12-4	TRBJ2-1	CASSNPFGGDNEQFF	TGTGCCAGCAGTAACCCCTTCGGGGGGGACAATGAGCAGTTCTTC
few	-	TRBV4-1	TRBJ1-5	CASSRAQGQPQHF	TGCGCCAGCAGCCGGGCACAGGGCCAGCCCCAGCATTTT
-	TRBD1	TRBV6-5	TRBJ1-1	CASSPTGGGPEAFF	TGTGCCAGCAGCCCCACGGGAGGGGGCCCTGAAGCTTTCTTT
few	TRBD2	TRBV30	TRBJ2-1	CAWSVTRTSGSSYNEQFF	TGTGCCTGGAGTGTTACCCGGACTAGCGGGAGCTCCTACAATGAGCAGTTCTTC
few	TRBD1	TRBV6-1	TRBJ2-2	CASRADRVPTGELFF	TGTGCCAGCAGAGCCGACAGGGTACCTACCGGGGAGCTGTTTTTT
-	-	TRBV4-1	TRBJ1-1	CASSQRSSGPAEAFF	TGCGCCAGCAGCCAACGCTCATCAGGCCCTGCTGAAGCTTTCTTT
-	TRBD2	TRBV5-4	TRBJ2-3	CASSLMAGGPGTDTQYF	TGTGCCAGCAGCTTGATGGCGGGGGGGCCGGGCACAGATACGCAGTATTTT
few	TRBD1	TRBV19	TRBJ1-2	CASHATGNAGGAGYGYTF	TGTGCCAGTCACGCGACAGGGAACGCTGGTGGAGCGGGATATGGCTACACCTTC